Below are 17 T cell receptor beta chains sequenced from a single sample in a study of human T cells and chemical hapten exposure. Time point meaning: patch test 2, 6 weeks after DPC sensitization. Treatment: therapeutic diphenylcyclopropenone sensitization with weekly scalp DPC. Each CDR3 protein is one row after TCRdb ran MiXCR on the RACE reads. The data contain a few hundred thousand distinct CDR3 sequences, about 6% of them singletons. The input for sequencing was whole blood, taken in connection with sensitization to the hapten diphenylcyclopropenone (DPC). Receptor source: a young woman with alopecia areata. Some clones in this sample may be carry-over from other donors' samples.

This clonotype was detected ten times or more. The chain links TRBV5-5 to TRBJ2-1; D is undetermined. This CDR3 contains 15 residues. The V and J ends lost 3 bases and 2 bases respectively, with 12 bases between them. Per the germline V gene, CDR1 is SGHKS and CDR2 is YYEKEE (reference sequence). The CDR3 DNA reads TGTGCCAGCAGCTATGAATGGGCTGCCTACAATGAGCAGTTCTTC. Its protein product is CASSYEWAAYNEQFF.

This chain links TRBV6-4 with TRBJ2-3; D not certain. V was cut by 4 bases and J by 0 bases, with 5 bases left in between. The length of the CDR3 is 13 residues. CDR1 is MRHNA and CDR2 is SNTAGT in the germline V gene. CDR3 DNA sequence: TGTGCCAGCAGTGGCCACAGCACAGATACGCAGTATTTT. Amino acid sequence: CASSGHSTDTQYF.

The chain uses TRBV4-3 and TRBJ2-3; 7 nucleotides match TRBD1. This CDR3 spans 13 amino acids. Looked up from germline, CDR1 is LGHNA and CDR2 is YSLEER. With 2 bases clipped from V and 7 bases from J, the junction kept 3 bases outside the gene matches. The CDR3 sequence: CASSQRGLNTQYF. In nucleotides, the CDR3 is TGCGCCAGCAGCCAAAGGGGGCTAAATACGCAGTATTTT.

This clonotype was counted ten times or more. This rearrangement joins TRBV10-3 to TRBJ2-5; TRBD1 aligns across 9 bases. V lost 6 bases, J lost 4 bases, and 9 bases stayed unmatched. The CDR3 is 15 amino acids. From germline, CDR1 is ENHRY and CDR2 SYGVKD. The CDR3 DNA follows: TGTGCCATCAGCACCCGGGACAGGGCCTCAGAGACCCAGTACTTC. The encoded protein is CAISTRDRASETQYF.

The rearrangement links TRBV5-1 to TRBJ1-1; 8 nucleotides match TRBD1. This CDR3 contains 15 residues. V lost 0 bases, J lost 4 bases, and 5 bases stayed unmatched. Per germline, CDR1 SGHRS and CDR2 YFSETQ. As DNA, the CDR3 is TGCGCCAGCAGCTTGGGACAGGGGAGGCGCACTGAAGCTTTCTTT. Protein sequence: CASSLGQGRRTEAFF. The full variable domain, rest sourced from reference TRBV5-1 and TRBJ1-1, is KAGVTQTPRYLIKTRGQQVTLSCSPISGHRSVSWYQQTPGQGLQFLFEYFSETQRNKGNFPGRFSGRQFSNSRSEMNVSTLELGDSALYLCASSLGQGRRTEAFFGQGTRLTVV.

This clonotype turned up a few times. The chain uses TRBV5-1 and TRBJ2-7; 9 bases fit TRBD1. V lost 4 bases to trimming and J lost 4 bases; unmatched junction nucleotides: 9. This CDR3 has 15 residues. Germline V gives CDR1 SGHRS, CDR2 YFSETQ. The CDR3 here is CASSRSGTGLYEQYF. The CDR3 DNA sequence: TGCGCCAGCAGCCGATCCGGGACAGGGTTGTACGAGCAGTACTTC. Filled out from reference TRBV5-1 and TRBJ2-7, the complete variable domain reads KAGVTQTPRYLIKTRGQQVTLSCSPISGHRSVSWYQQTPGQGLQFLFEYFSETQRNKGNFPGRFSGRQFSNSRSEMNVSTLELGDSALYLCASSRSGTGLYEQYFGPGTRLTVT.

The gene calls are TRBV5-6 and TRBJ2-3; no clear D. Germline values: CDR1 SGHDT, CDR2 YYEEEE. V lost 3 bases and J 5 bases, leaving 16 bases between the germline ends. CDR3 length: 15 amino acids. CDR3 sequence (DNA): TGTGCCAGCAGCTCCTACCACCGCCCGAAAGATACGCAGTATTTT. This gives the protein CASSSYHRPKDTQYF.

This clonotype was detected many times. CDR3 loop: CASSQDNNYNEQFF. CDR3 coding DNA: TGCGCCAGCAGCCAAGATAATAACTACAATGAGCAGTTCTTC. The rearrangement links TRBV4-3 to TRBJ2-1, with D unclear. Germline V gives CDR1 LGHNA, CDR2 YSLEER. This CDR3 region has 14 residues. V dropped 0 bases and J dropped 3 bases, with 6 bases sitting between them.

The chain combines TRBV5-6 with TRBJ2-1; TRBD2 aligns across 8 bases. J gave up 5 bases and V 4 bases, and 11 bases lay outside the gene matches. There are 16 residues in the CDR3. Germline loops: CDR1 SGHDT, CDR2 YYEEEE. This CDR3 is CASSRLGRGGHNEQFF. The CDR3 bases are TGTGCCAGCAGCCGTCTTGGACGGGGGGGCCACAATGAGCAGTTCTTC. The full variable domain, its missing parts supplied by reference TRBV5-6 and TRBJ2-1, is DAGVTQSPTHLIKTRGQQVTLRCSPKSGHDTVSWYQQALGQGPQFIFQYYEEEERQRGNFPDRFSGHQFPNYSSELNVNALLLGDSALYLCASSRLGRGGHNEQFFGPGTRLTVL.

This clonotype appeared once. A junction end diverges from the germline sequence, so it may reflect a read error. The rearrangement joins TRBV12-3 or TRBV12-4 to TRBJ2-5; D is ambiguous. The CDR3 is 13 amino acids. CDR3 bases: TGTGCCAGCAGCTCCCTAGGCCAAGAGTCCCAGTACTTC. Its translation: CASSSLGQESQYF.

J is TRBJ1-5 and V is TRBV12-3 or TRBV12-4, with TRBD1 as a possible D gene (6 bases). The CDR3 extends over 15 amino acids. V lost 6 bases and J lost 2, with 14 bases in between. CDR3 region: CASRVRGARNQPQHF. CDR3 DNA sequence: TGTGCCAGCAGGGTCCGGGGGGCGCGCAATCAGCCCCAGCATTTT.

Ten or more counts support this clonotype. The J gene is TRBJ1-6, the V gene TRBV6-6; D is undetermined. V shed 10 bases and J shed 6 bases, with 13 bases lying between them. From germline, CDR1 is MNHNY and CDR2 SVGAGI (reference sequence). The CDR3 sequence is 13 residues long. DNA of the CDR3: TGTGCCACCGGCTGGGATGGTAATTCACCCCTCCACTTT. It translates to CATGWDGNSPLHF.

This clonotype was seen repeatedly, ten times or more. This rearrangement joins TRBV11-2 to TRBJ1-1; D not resolved. V lost 3 bases and J 1 base, leaving 9 bases between the germline ends. Germline V gene lookup returns CDR1 SGHAT and CDR2 FQNNGV. The CDR3 extends over 14 amino acids. DNA of the CDR3: TGTGCCAGCAGCTTGGCCGGCTCGAACACTGAAGCTTTCTTT. It codes for CASSLAGSNTEAFF. Full variable domain (missing parts from reference TRBV11-2 and TRBJ1-1): EAGVAQSPRYKIIEKRQSVAFWCNPISGHATLYWYQQILGQGPKLLIQFQNNGVVDDSQLPKDRFSAERLKGVDSTLKIQPAKLEDSAVYLCASSLAGSNTEAFFGQGTRLTVV.

This clonotype was picked up a small number of times. This rearrangement joins TRBV28 to TRBJ2-2; 11 bases fit TRBD2. The CDR3 length is 17 residues. Germline CDR1 is MDHEN and CDR2 is SYDVKM. Trimming took 3 bases from V and 4 from J; bases not matched to a gene: 7. The CDR3 loop reads CASSLVAGGPSTGELFF. The CDR3 nucleotides are TGTGCCAGCAGTTTGGTAGCGGGGGGGCCCAGCACCGGGGAGCTGTTTTTT.

This clonotype turned up a few times. The chain has TRBV6-2 or TRBV6-3 and TRBJ2-5; either TRBD1 or TRBD2 may fit D (6 bases each). From germline, CDR1 is MNHEY and CDR2 SVGEGT. Trimming shortened V by 5 bases and J by 5 bases, and 21 bases separated the two germline ends. There are 16 residues in the CDR3. DNA for the CDR3: TGTGCCAGCAGTGCCTGGGGGGCCCGAGGACGGGAGACCCAGTACTTC. Its translation is CASSAWGARGRETQYF.

The table lists this clonotype with a few counts. The V and J genes are TRBV6-2 or TRBV6-3 and TRBJ2-7; no clear D gene. The CDR3 extends over 14 amino acids. V gave up 0 bases and J gave up 7 bases, with 13 bases separating them. The germline CDR1 and CDR2 sequences are MNHEY and SVGEGT. The chain's CDR3 is CASSYSISSGEQYF. CDR3 in DNA: TGTGCCAGCAGTTACTCCATTTCGTCTGGTGAGCAGTACTTC.

This clonotype was counted at least ten times. The V and J genes are TRBV20-1 and TRBJ1-2, with a weak D call TRBD1 (5 bases). V was trimmed by 3 bases and J by 4 bases, leaving 15 bases between them. The CDR3 is 14 residues long. Per the germline V gene, CDR1 is DFQATT and CDR2 is SNEGSKA (reference sequence). The DNA of the CDR3 is TGCAGTGCTAGTTCAGGGACTAAAACCTATGGCTACACCTTC. Translated: CSASSGTKTYGYTF.